Listed below are T cell receptor beta chains from one sample, sequenced in a study of shared clonotypes between healthy human individuals. Profiling relied on immunoSEQ multiplex PCR, and the TCRdb table lists in-frame clones only, not all of them. The sample includes around 2.3 million clones, approximately 94% of them seen just once. What was sequenced was naive CD4+ T cells sorted from blood. The receptors were gathered from a man in his late teens or twenties in good health. The CDR3 runs from the conserved cysteine through the conserved F or W. D genes are given only for firm matches. For some rows the clone size is stated as once, few or many, or as a class when expanded; others skip it.

clone size | J gene | V gene | D gene | CDR3 DNA | CDR3 protein
NA | TRBJ2-3 | TRBV5-1 | TRBD2 | TGCGCCAGCAGCTTGACACTAGCGGGGATTGATACGCAGTATTTT | CASSLTLAGIDTQYF
NA | TRBJ2-1 | TRBV5-1 | NA | TGCGCCAGCAAGGGCCAAGGTAACAATGAGCAGTTCTTC | CASKGQGNNEQFF
NA | TRBJ2-2 | TRBV25-1 | NA | TGTGCCAGCAGTGACGTCAGGGCAACCGGGGAGCTGTTTTTT | CASSDVRATGELFF
once | TRBJ2-6 | TRBV25-1 | TRBD1 | TGTGCCAGCAGTGGGGCCGGACAGGGATTATCTGGGGCCAACGTCCTGACTTTC | CASSGAGQGLSGANVLTF
NA | TRBJ1-2 | TRBV5-1 | NA | TGCGCCAGCAGCTTGGACGTTCAGGGGAGGTCTGGCTACACCTTC | CASSLDVQGRSGYTF
NA | TRBJ1-2 | TRBV4-1 | NA | TGCGCCAGCAGCCAAGAGGAAGCAGGTTCCTACACCTTC | CASSQEEAGSYTF
NA | TRBJ1-2 | TRBV2 | NA | TGTGCCAGCAATTCGGAGCAGGGGAACTATGGCTACACCTTC | CASNSEQGNYGYTF
NA | TRBJ1-4 | TRBV2 | NA | TGTGCCAGCGGACGGCCGGGTAATAATGAAAAACTGTTTTTT | CASGRPGNNEKLFF
few | TRBJ1-2 | TRBV28 | NA | TGTGCCAGCACCCGGGGCAGGGGCTACACCTTC | CASTRGRGYTF
NA | TRBJ2-3 | TRBV5-1 | NA | TGCGCCAGCAGCTTTAATAGCATTTCAATCACAGATACGCAGTATTTT | CASSFNSISITDTQYF
NA | TRBJ1-1 | TRBV11-2 | NA | TGTGCCAGCAGCTCCTCGCCCGGAACTGAAGCTTTCTTT | CASSSSPGTEAFF
NA | TRBJ2-1 | TRBV7-2 | TRBD1 | TGTGCCAGCAGCAGAATACCGGGACAGACCTACAATGAGCAGTTCTTC | CASSRIPGQTYNEQFF
NA | TRBJ2-5 | TRBV5-1 | NA | TGCGCCAGCAGCTTTCGGGGAAGGGAGACCCAGTACTTC | CASSFRGRETQYF
once | TRBJ2-5 | TRBV5-1 | NA | TGCGCCAGCAGCTCGTCTAATACTTGGGGCCAAGAGACCCAGTACTTC | CASSSSNTWGQETQYF
NA | TRBJ1-5 | TRBV5-1 | TRBD1 | TGCGCCAGCAGCTTGGACGGGACAGGGGGCAATCAGCCCCAGCATTTT | CASSLDGTGGNQPQHF
NA | TRBJ2-1 | TRBV9 | TRBD2 | TGTGCCAGCAGCACCTCTAGCGGGGCGTACAATGAGCAGTTCTTC | CASSTSSGAYNEQFF
NA | TRBJ1-1 | TRBV5-4 | TRBD1 | TGTGCCAGCAGCTATCCGGGACAGATGGAATCTTTCTTT | CASSYPGQMESFF
NA | TRBJ2-7 | TRBV30 | NA | TGTGCCTGGAGTCAACAGCTGGAGCAGTACTTC | CAWSQQLEQYF
NA | TRBJ2-7 | TRBV2 | TRBD1 | TGTGCAACCGGGACAGTTTACGAGCAGTACTTC | CATGTVYEQYF
NA | TRBJ2-1 | TRBV9 | NA | TGTGCCAGCAGCGTTAGGGACTCCTACAATGAGCAGTTCTTC | CASSVRDSYNEQFF
once | TRBJ1-3 | TRBV7-2 | NA | TGTGCCAGCAGCTTAGGAACCGGAAACACCATATATTTT | CASSLGTGNTIYF
NA | TRBJ1-1 | TRBV5-1 | NA | TGCGCCAGCAGGATGGCGATGAACACTGAAGCTTTCTTT | CASRMAMNTEAFF
NA | TRBJ2-1 | TRBV4-1 | TRBD1 | TGCGCCAGCAGACCTCCGGGACAGACAAATGAGCAGTTCTTC | CASRPPGQTNEQFF
NA | TRBJ1-1 | TRBV6-5 | TRBD1 | TGTGCCAGCAGTTACGGGACAGGGTGGGGGAGCACTGAAGCTTTCTTT | CASSYGTGWGSTEAFF
NA | TRBJ2-3 | TRBV30 | NA | TGTGCCTGGAGGGTCACAGATACGCAGTATTTT | CAWRVTDTQYF
NA | TRBJ1-4 | TRBV13 | NA | TGTGCCAGCAGCCTGGACAGAACAACTAATGAAAAACTGTTTTTT | CASSLDRTTNEKLFF
NA | TRBJ1-3 | TRBV5-1 | TRBD1 | TGCGCCAGCAGCTTGGGAGGGACAGGGGGCTCAGGAAACACCATATATTTT | CASSLGGTGGSGNTIYF
NA | TRBJ2-7 | TRBV27 | NA | TGTGCCAGCAGTTTGTTGCAGGGTAAGCCCTACGAGCAGTACTTC | CASSLLQGKPYEQYF
NA | TRBJ2-1 | TRBV2 | TRBD1 | TGTGCCAGCAGTGAAGTCGCGACAGGGTACAATGAGCAGTTCTTC | CASSEVATGYNEQFF
NA | TRBJ2-1 | TRBV18 | NA | TGTGCCAGCTCAGCTGAACAGGGGACTAGGCCTTTTAATGAGCAGTTCTTC | CASSAEQGTRPFNEQFF
once | TRBJ2-7 | TRBV2 | NA | TGTGCCAGCAGCCTCGAGCTGAGCCTCGAGCAGTACTTC | CASSLELSLEQYF
once | TRBJ2-3 | TRBV7-9 | TRBD2 | TGTGCCAGCAGCTTAACCCTCGGACTAGACACAGATACGCAGTATTTT | CASSLTLGLDTDTQYF
NA | TRBJ2-1 | TRBV19 | TRBD2 | TGTGCCAGTAGTCGGACTAGCGGGGTGGCCATCGGATCCTACAATGAGCAGTTCTTC | CASSRTSGVAIGSYNEQFF
NA | TRBJ1-1 | TRBV18 | TRBD1 | TGTGCCAGCTCACCTAGACAGGGGGACGGGGCCACTGAAGCTTTCTTT | CASSPRQGDGATEAFF
NA | TRBJ2-5 | TRBV30 | TRBD2 | TGTGCCTGGAGGCCTAGCGGGGGGGGAAAGACCCAGTACTTC | CAWRPSGGGKTQYF
NA | TRBJ2-1 | TRBV5-6 | NA | TGTGCCAGCAGCTTGGGACAGTACAATGAGCAGTTCTTC | CASSLGQYNEQFF
NA | TRBJ2-7 | TRBV30 | TRBD1 | TGTGCCTGGAGTGAGGGGACAGGGTATTTCAACGAGCAGTACTTC | CAWSEGTGYFNEQYF
NA | TRBJ2-5 | TRBV19 | TRBD2 | TGTGCCAGTAGTAAGGCGGGAGCGTGGGAGACCCAGTACTTC | CASSKAGAWETQYF
NA | TRBJ2-2 | TRBV5-1 | NA | TGCGCCAGCAGCTCGATGCAGTTCACCGGGGAGCTGTTTTTT | CASSSMQFTGELFF
NA | TRBJ2-5 | TRBV6-1 | TRBD1 | TGTGTCACCGCTTATGGGGACAGGGACGAGGAGACCCAGTACTTC | CVTAYGDRDEETQYF
once | TRBJ1-2 | TRBV6-1 | NA | TGTGCCAGCAGTGCCACGGAGAACTATGGCTACACCTTC | CASSATENYGYTF
NA | TRBJ2-2 | TRBV11-2 | NA | TGTGCCAGCAGCCTGGGGCGAGGGTCCGGGGAGCTGTTTTTT | CASSLGRGSGELFF
NA | TRBJ2-3 | TRBV6-1 | NA | TGTGCCAGCTCGGATGGACGGAGCACAGATACGCAGTATTTT | CASSDGRSTDTQYF
once | TRBJ1-1 | TRBV5-1 | NA | TGCGCCAGCAGCTTGAACGCCAGGGAGGGGACTGAAGCTTTCTTT | CASSLNAREGTEAFF
NA | TRBJ2-2 | TRBV18 | NA | TGTGCCAGCTCACCGGACAGCTTGAACACCGGGGAGCTGTTTTTT | CASSPDSLNTGELFF
NA | TRBJ2-1 | TRBV4-1 | NA | TGCGCCAGCAGCCAGGCCAAGCTCGGGGTTCCCTCCTACAATGAGCAGTTCTTC | CASSQAKLGVPSYNEQFF
NA | TRBJ2-1 | TRBV10-3 | NA | TGTGCCATCAGTGAGTCTGGGTTCTTCGAGCAGTTCTTC | CAISESGFFEQFF
NA | TRBJ2-3 | TRBV6-1 | TRBD2 | TGTGCCAGCAGTGAAGCACCAGCGGGGAAACCAGATACGCAGTATTTT | CASSEAPAGKPDTQYF
NA | TRBJ2-3 | TRBV5-1 | TRBD1 | TGCGCCAGCAGCCGGACAGGGGCAGATACGCAGTATTTT | CASSRTGADTQYF
NA | TRBJ2-5 | TRBV7-7 | TRBD2 | TGTGCTAGCAGCTTAGGGCTAGCGGGGGTCCAAGAGACCCAGTACTTC | CASSLGLAGVQETQYF
NA | TRBJ1-4 | TRBV15 | NA | TGTGCCACCAGCAGAGCCCTCCCCTCAGCTAATGAAAAACTGTTTTTT | CATSRALPSANEKLFF
NA | TRBJ1-2 | TRBV6-5 | NA | TGTGCCAGCAGTTACCTCGACAGAAACTATGGCTACACCTTC | CASSYLDRNYGYTF
NA | TRBJ2-3 | TRBV6-5 | NA | TGTGCCAGCAGTTACGGGCTACCGGCCACAGATACGCAGTATTTT | CASSYGLPATDTQYF
NA | TRBJ1-1 | TRBV2 | NA | TGTGCCAGCAGTGAAGGGGCCCTGAACACTGAAGCTTTCTTT | CASSEGALNTEAFF
NA | TRBJ2-3 | TRBV4-1 | TRBD1 | TGCGCCAGCAGCCCCGAGACAGGGGGCTCCACAGATACGCAGTATTTT | CASSPETGGSTDTQYF
NA | TRBJ2-7 | TRBV19 | TRBD2 | TGTGCCAGTAGTTCGCTAGCGGGGATCTCCTACGAGCAGTACTTC | CASSSLAGISYEQYF
NA | TRBJ2-6 | TRBV5-1 | NA | TGCGCCAGCAGCATGACCTCTGGGGCCAACGTCCTGACTTTC | CASSMTSGANVLTF
NA | TRBJ1-2 | TRBV18 | NA | TGTGCCAGCTCAGATACCTGGGGTGACGGCTACACCTTC | CASSDTWGDGYTF
NA | TRBJ2-1 | TRBV15 | TRBD2 | TGTGCCACCAGTTTTCTAGCGGGAGGGACCGAGCAGTTCTTC | CATSFLAGGTEQFF
NA | TRBJ1-2 | TRBV4-1 | NA | TGCGCCAGCTCTATCACAGTAAACTATGGCTACACCTTC | CASSITVNYGYTF